One sample yielded the 9 T cell receptor beta chains listed below, sequenced in a study of blood T cell repertoires in COVID-19. Here immunoSEQ multiplex PCR was the method, and the copy in TCRdb shows in-frame clones only, minus some. The profile shows roughly 200,000 clones, 80% to 90% of them singletons. The material sequenced was peripheral blood. The receptors stem from a human donor in a cohort sampled during active COVID-19.

The CDR3 DNA reads TGTGCCAGCAGCGTAGCCCTACTCGGTAGTAGCGGGAGATACAATGAGCAGTTCTTC. Amino acid sequence: CASSVALLGSSGRYNEQFF. The chain recombines TRBV9 with TRBJ2-1; 9 nucleotides agree with TRBD2. The CDR3 covers 19 residues. J lost 4 bases, V lost 0 bases, and 14 bases had no gene match. Germline CDR1 and CDR2: SGDLS and YYNGEE.

This chain joins TRBV6-1 and TRBJ2-7, with 8 bases fitting TRBD1. Germline CDR1 reads MNHNS; CDR2 reads SASEGT. This CDR3 is 14 amino acids long. The V gene end was trimmed by 6 bases and the J gene end by 0 bases; junction bases not matched to a gene: 4. CDR3 residues: CASRPTGVSYEQYF. CDR3 bases: TGTGCCAGCAGACCGACAGGGGTCTCCTACGAGCAGTACTTC.

This clone has a single count. This chain links TRBV6-6 with TRBJ1-2, with a possible D match to TRBD1 (6 bases). Germline V lookup: CDR1 MNHNY, CDR2 SVGAGI (reference sequence). This CDR3 comprises 15 residues. Trimming shortened V by 2 bases and J by 12 bases, and 22 bases separated the two germline ends. The CDR3 DNA sequence: TGTGCCAGCAGTTACCGGACAGCAAAATATGGCTATGACACCTTC. Encoded protein: CASSYRTAKYGYDTF.

The CDR3 here is CASSSLAGVEETQYF. CDR3 coding DNA: TGTGCCAGCAGCTCCTTAGCGGGAGTAGAAGAGACCCAGTACTTC. V and J are TRBV11-1 and TRBJ2-5; 9 positions agree with TRBD2. Trimming took 4 bases from V and 3 from J; bases not matched to a gene: 6. Germline V gene lookup returns CDR1 SGHAT and CDR2 FQDESV (reference sequence). CDR3 size: 15 residues.

The J gene is TRBJ2-3, the V gene TRBV7-2, with no clear D. The CDR3 loop spans 13 amino acids. Germline V gives CDR1 SGHTA, CDR2 FQGNSA. Trimming pared 4 bases from V and 0 bases from J, leaving 5 bases between. The CDR3 coding sequence is TGTGCCAGCAGCTCCGGTAGCACAGATACGCAGTATTTT. It yields the protein CASSSGSTDTQYF. The full variable domain, in which reference TRBV7-2 and TRBJ2-3 provide the parts outside the CDR3, is GAGVSQSPSNKVTEKGKDVELRCDPISGHTALYWYRQSLGQGLEFLIYFQGNSAPDKSGLPSDRFSAERTGGSVSTLTIQRTQQEDSAVYLCASSSGSTDTQYFGPGTRLTVL.

The chain carries TRBV7-2 and TRBJ1-6, with D possibly TRBD1 on 5 matching bases. The CDR3 spans 16 residues. V lost 5 bases to trimming and J lost 10 bases, with 21 bases between them. Germline assignment: CDR1 SGHTA and CDR2 FQGNSA. As DNA, the CDR3 is TGTGCCAGCAGCCTAACTGGGGCCAGTCTAGGATCACCCCTCCACTTT. Protein: CASSLTGASLGSPLHF. Full variable domain (rest looked up from reference TRBV7-2 and TRBJ1-6): GAGVSQSPSNKVTEKGKDVELRCDPISGHTALYWYRQSLGQGLEFLIYFQGNSAPDKSGLPSDRFSAERTGGSVSTLTIQRTQQEDSAVYLCASSLTGASLGSPLHFGNGTRLTVT.

This rearrangement joins TRBV9 to TRBJ1-3, with TRBD1 matching 9 bases. CDR1 is SGDLS and CDR2 is YYNGEE in the germline V gene. V shed 0 bases and J 2 bases; nucleotides not matched to a gene: 6. This CDR3 is built from 17 residues. Here the CDR3 reads CASSVVGQGTAGNTIYF. The DNA for the CDR3 is TGTGCCAGCAGCGTAGTGGGACAGGGTACGGCTGGAAACACCATATATTTT.

The chain employs TRBV11-2 and TRBJ2-2, with D possibly being TRBD1 (5 bases). Germline V CDR1 and CDR2: SGHAT, FQNNGV. Trimming left V 5 bases short and J 6 bases short, with 13 bases between. The CDR3 is 14 residues long. The CDR3 region is CASSPHRRSGELFF. CDR3 sequence (DNA): TGTGCCAGCAGCCCACACAGGCGCTCCGGGGAGCTGTTTTTT.

V is TRBV24-1 and J is TRBJ1-2; 8 bases fit TRBD1. Trimming at V came to 4 bases and at J to 2 bases, leaving 5 bases not matched to a gene. The CDR3 runs 15 residues. CDR1 and CDR2 from the germline V gene are KGHDR and SFDVKD. This chain's CDR3 is CATSDSGGRNYGYTF. The CDR3, as DNA: TGTGCCACCAGTGACTCAGGGGGCCGAAACTATGGCTACACCTTC.